Described below is a single TCR beta chain sequence and its context. Its antigen is currently unknown. V was clipped by 5 bases and J by 4 bases, with 14 bases between them. Germline CDR1 and CDR2: SNHLY and FYNNEI. The CDR3 totals 14 residues. This table comes from immunoSEQ multiplex PCR, and its TCRdb copy is limited to in-frame clones, with some not included. This sample carries 150,000 or so clones, around nine tenths of them seen once, and the ten largest clones take approximately 1.5%. The sample originates from a study of cytomegalovirus exposure and HLA in healthy donors. Whole-study results and caveats: TCR beta chains numbering some 160 were designated cytomegalovirus-associated.

This receptor was taken from a woman aged 25 to 39 in good health and CMV-seronegative. Source material: PBMCs. The chain recombines TRBV2 with TRBJ2-5, with D possibly being TRBD1 (6 bases). CDR3 in DNA: TGTGCCAGCAGTTGGACAGCTAGCCTAGAGACCCAGTACTTC. It is translated as CASSWTASLETQYF.